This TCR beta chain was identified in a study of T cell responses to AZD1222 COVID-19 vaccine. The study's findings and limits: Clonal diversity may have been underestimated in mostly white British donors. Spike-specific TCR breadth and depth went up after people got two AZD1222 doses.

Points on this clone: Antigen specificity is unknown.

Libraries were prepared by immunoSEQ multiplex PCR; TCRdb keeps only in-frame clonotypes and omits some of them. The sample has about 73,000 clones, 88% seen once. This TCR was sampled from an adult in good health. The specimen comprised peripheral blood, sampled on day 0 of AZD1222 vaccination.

CDR3 nucleotide sequence: TGTGCCAGCAGCTTGTCAGGGCTTGAGCAGTACTTC. Its translation: CASSLSGLEQYF. The V call is TRBV5-6, the J call TRBJ2-7; D perhaps matches TRBD1 (5 bases). The CDR3 is 12 residues long. Trimming left V 1 base short and J 7 bases short, with 9 bases between. CDR1 and CDR2 from the germline V gene are SGHDT and YYEEEE.